Here is one TCR beta chain with its context. This sample was included in a study of blood T cell repertoires in COVID-19. Study background: The study drew acute and convalescent COVID-19 samples from the United States, Italy and Spain. From T cells, B-cell-depleted T cells, or PBMCs came the material, which was cDNA or gDNA.

TCRdb's table, derived via immunoSEQ multiplex PCR, lists solely in-frame clones and lacks some. The table lists approximately 450,000 clones, around 90% of them singletons. The study drew participants aged about 18 to 89 years from about two dozen US areas. Assignment of participants to cohorts was predicated upon participant-reported clinical history. The V gene's germline CDR1 is MGHRA and CDR2 YSYEKL. The CDR3 spans 16 residues. J was trimmed by 0 bases and V by 3 bases; bases with no gene match: 6. Sequenced input: PBMCs or T cells enriched from blood (not recorded which). This clonotype was obtained from a woman aged 18-29 years with acute COVID-19. This rearrangement joins TRBV4-1 to TRBJ2-3; 7 bases are shared with TRBD2. The CDR3 loop reads CASSHRGSGSTDTQYF. The CDR3, as DNA: TGCGCCAGCAGCCATAGGGGTAGCGGGAGCACAGATACGCAGTATTTT.